The subject of this entry is one T cell receptor beta chain. These data belong to a study of blood T cell repertoires in COVID-19. Study as a whole: Collection of acute and convalescent COVID-19 samples took place in the United States, Italy and Spain. The cDNA or gDNA used as material had been derived from T cells, B-cell-depleted T cells, or PBMCs.

Original data processing: Estimates of nucleated cell counts were drawn from the amplification of reference gene primers. Sequencing used immunoSEQ multiplex PCR; TCRdb keeps in-frame clones, though not all of them. V and J calls and clone size are those listed in that table; D and trimming were worked out from the DNA. Here the sample spans about 150,000 clones, 70% to 85% being singletons. The source material was peripheral blood. This TCR was sampled from a woman aged 45-65 years with acute or convalescent COVID-19.

Here the CDR3 reads CASSSGLAGQQETQYF. The DNA of the CDR3 is TGTGCCAGCAGCTCCGGACTAGCGGGGCAGCAAGAGACCCAGTACTTC. The chain employs TRBV11-3 and TRBJ2-5; TRBD2 matches 12 bases. From germline, CDR1 is SGHNT and CDR2 YENEEA. V lost 4 bases and J lost 2; bases outside the gene matches: 5. This CDR3 is 16 amino acids long. Drawing the rest from reference TRBV11-3 and TRBJ2-5, the complete variable domain is EAGVVQSPRYKIIEKKQPVAFWCNPISGHNTLYWYLQNLGQGPELLIRYENEEAVDDSQLPKDRFSAERLKGVDSTLKIQPAELGDSAVYLCASSSGLAGQQETQYFGPGTRLLVL.